This passage covers 17 T cell receptor beta chains from one sample sequenced in a study of T cell repertoires in cytomegalovirus infection (dated by TCRdb to about 2019). No antigen has been identified for these receptors. Reads for this sample came from an Illumina HiSeq 1500. The public reads were run again by TCRdb, first through fastp at Q25 and then through MiXCR, and only productive beta chains were kept. Identical CDR3 proteins give one entry, which carries the most common genes and DNA. In all, the sample holds roughly 860,000 distinct CDR3 sequences, and about 30% of those were seen once. The ten largest clones add up to under 15% of the sample. The treatment or condition label, read with the paper, signifies: in vitro stimulation with specific CMV peptide epitopes to enrich CMV-specific T cells. Source: cultured CD8+ T cells from PBMCs, taken from culture after CMV antigen stimulation. All receptors come from a human donor in good health (CMV status not recorded). Some clones in this sample may be carry-over from other donors' samples.

This clonotype was seen a handful of times. The chain uses TRBV7-6 and TRBJ2-5; D may correspond to TRBD1 or TRBD2 (5 bases each). Germline CDR1 and CDR2: SGHVS and FNYEAQ. V was cut by 0 bases and J by 4 bases, with 12 bases left in between. This CDR3 has 15 residues. CDR3 bases: TGTGCCAGCAGCTTAGCGTGGGGGTCAGGAGAGACCCAGTACTTC. This sequence encodes CASSLAWGSGETQYF.

This clonotype was found a few times. The chain is built from TRBV19 and TRBJ1-1, with TRBD1 as a possible D gene (5 bases). CDR3 length equals 14 residues. Germline-derived CDR1 and CDR2 are LNHDA and SQIVND (reference sequence). Between the trimmed V and J ends, which lost 6 bases and 2 bases, there was a span of 13 bases. CDR3 DNA: TGTGCCAGTAGGACGGGACGGGGAAACACTGAAGCTTTCTTT. Amino acid sequence: CASRTGRGNTEAFF.

At least ten counts were recorded for this clonotype. This rearrangement joins TRBV7-8 to TRBJ2-1; 11 bases are a match to TRBD2. Germline trimming cut 1 base from V and 10 bases from J; bases unmatched to any gene: 6. The germline V gene encodes CDR1 SGHVS and CDR2 FQNEAQ. The CDR3 spans 15 residues. CDR3 sequence reads: CASSLDSGGALEQFF. The CDR3 DNA is TGTGCCAGCAGCTTAGATAGCGGGGGGGCTTTGGAGCAGTTCTTC.

The chain joins TRBV27 to TRBJ2-3; 14 nucleotides line up with TRBD2. This CDR3 has 19 amino acids. CDR1 and CDR2 (germline): MNHEY, SMNVEV (reference sequence). With 5 bases clipped from V and 2 bases from J, the junction kept 12 bases outside the gene matches. The DNA of the CDR3 is TGTGCCAGCAGTCCCGGGACGTGGACTAGCGGGGGGCTCACAGATACGCAGTATTTT. Translated: CASSPGTWTSGGLTDTQYF.

V gene TRBV4-1 combines with J gene TRBJ2-1; possible D gene TRBD1, 6 bases. The CDR3 has 14 residues. V gave up 2 bases and J gave up 4 bases, with 9 bases separating them. Germline V gene data show CDR1 as MGHRA and CDR2 as YSYEKL. In DNA form, the CDR3 reads TGCGCCAGCAGCCAACCAGGGGAATACAATGAGCAGTTCTTC. Translation: CASSQPGEYNEQFF.

The chain is built from TRBV7-2 and TRBJ2-1; D is unclear. The J call may be wrong; the DNA end is better matched by TRBJ2-7. The CDR3 runs to 13 residues. Germline V gene lookup returns CDR1 SGHTA and CDR2 FQGNSA. The CDR3 here is CASGPEKVYEQYV. CDR3 DNA sequence: TGTGCCAGCGGCCCGGAGAAGGTTTATGAGCAGTACGTC.

This clonotype was detected ten times or more. DNA for the CDR3: TGTGCCAGCAGCGAACCGGGACAGGGGTCCTACAATGAGCAGTTCTTC. This encodes CASSEPGQGSYNEQFF. The rearrangement joins TRBV7-8 to TRBJ2-1; 10 bases align to TRBD1. Germline V gene lookup returns CDR1 SGHVS and CDR2 FQNEAQ. The CDR3 has 16 amino acids. V gave up 5 bases and J gave up 1 base; unmatched junction bases: 5.

The rearrangement joins TRBV5-4 to TRBJ2-1, with TRBD2 identical over 9 bases. Trimming at V came to 5 bases and at J to 4 bases, leaving 13 bases not matched to a gene. Germline V CDR1 and CDR2: SGHNT, YYREEE (reference sequence). CDR3 length: 17 amino acids. As DNA, the CDR3 is TGTGCCAGCAGGCCGAAGGCGCGGGGGGGCCCATACAATGAGCAGTTCTTC. Translating it yields CASRPKARGGPYNEQFF.

V and J are TRBV20-1 and TRBJ1-2, with TRBD1 as a possible D gene (6 bases). Germline values: CDR1 DFQATT, CDR2 SNEGSKA (reference sequence). The germline V and J ends were trimmed by 3 bases and 0 bases, with 11 bases remaining between them. There are 14 residues in the CDR3. As DNA, the CDR3 is TGCAGTGCTAGGGAACAGGGAGCTAACTATGGCTACACCTTC. It specifies CSAREQGANYGYTF.

This clonotype was found a few times. The genes are TRBV27 and TRBJ1-4; D gene unclear. V was shortened by 6 bases and J by 5 bases, with 13 bases between the two germline ends. Germline loops: CDR1 MNHEY, CDR2 SMNVEV (reference sequence). The CDR3 is 14 amino acids. CDR3 sequence (DNA): TGTGCCAGCAGGCTAACGGGCGGGAATGAAAAACTGTTTTTT. The encoded protein is CASRLTGGNEKLFF.

This clonotype turned up a few times. The genes are TRBV25-1 and TRBJ1-6; D call uncertain. Trimming left V 2 bases short and J 7 bases short, with 12 bases between. CDR1 is MGHDK, CDR2 SYGVNS, per germline. CDR3 length equals 15 residues. The CDR3 DNA is TGTGCCAGCAGTGAAGAGGGTTTTCAGAATTCACCCCTCCACTTT. Protein: CASSEEGFQNSPLHF.

This clonotype was seen a handful of times. The genes are TRBV7-9 and TRBJ2-1; TRBD2 agrees at 9 bases. The CDR3 contains 17 residues. CDR1 is SEHNR, CDR2 FQNEAQ, per germline (reference sequence). V trimming: 4 bases; J trimming: 4 bases; junction bases outside the gene matches: 11. The CDR3 DNA follows: TGTGCCAGCAGCTCCACTAGCGGGTCTGCTCCTTACAATGAGCAGTTCTTC. Amino acids: CASSSTSGSAPYNEQFF.

This clonotype was counted once. A much more abundant neighbour one base away suggests this may be a read error. The chain recombines TRBV7-2 with TRBJ2-1; 11 positions agree with TRBD1. V shed 4 bases and J 4 bases; nucleotides not matched to a gene: 9. CDR1 is SGHTA, CDR2 FQGNSA, per germline. The CDR3 covers 17 residues. Here the CDR3 DNA reads TGTGCCAGCAGCTCCACACTCGGACAGGGGGCTTACAATGAGCAGTTCTTC. It yields the protein CASSSTLGQGAYNEQFF.

V and J are TRBV5-6 and TRBJ1-5; no reliable D call. The CDR3 sequence is 12 residues long. V was cut by 7 bases and J by 4 bases, with 9 bases left in between. Germline-derived CDR1 and CDR2 are SGHDT and YYEEEE. CDR3 amino acids: CASAVGNQPQHF. In DNA, the CDR3 is TGTGCCAGCGCAGTGGGTAATCAGCCCCAGCATTTT.

The chain has TRBV29-1 and TRBJ2-6; unclear D gene. The CDR3 contains 14 residues. Trimming stripped 8 bases from V and 0 bases from J, with 11 bases between. Germline V lookup: CDR1 SQVTM, CDR2 ANQGSEA. CDR3 amino acids: CSPRGHSGANVLTF. The CDR3 region has the DNA TGCAGCCCCCGCGGCCACTCTGGGGCCAACGTCCTGACTTTC.

This clonotype was counted ten times or more. V gene TRBV7-8 combines with J gene TRBJ1-1; D gene unclear. Trimming took 4 bases from V and 2 from J, leaving 11 bases between them. Germline V gene data show CDR1 as SGHVS and CDR2 as FQNEAQ. The CDR3 covers 14 residues. CDR3 nucleotide sequence: TGTGCCAGCAGCTCTCCCCGGGGAAACACTGAAGCTTTCTTT. Translated: CASSSPRGNTEAFF.

This clonotype turned up a few times. The rearrangement uses TRBV2 and TRBJ2-1, with 7 bases lining up with TRBD1. The CDR3 contains 18 residues. With V trimmed by 2 bases and J by 3 bases, 13 bases remained unmatched. Germline values: CDR1 SNHLY, CDR2 FYNNEI. CDR3 DNA sequence: TGTGCCAGCAGTGAACCCGACAGGGTGATACAAGACTACAATGAGCAGTTCTTC. As protein: CASSEPDRVIQDYNEQFF.